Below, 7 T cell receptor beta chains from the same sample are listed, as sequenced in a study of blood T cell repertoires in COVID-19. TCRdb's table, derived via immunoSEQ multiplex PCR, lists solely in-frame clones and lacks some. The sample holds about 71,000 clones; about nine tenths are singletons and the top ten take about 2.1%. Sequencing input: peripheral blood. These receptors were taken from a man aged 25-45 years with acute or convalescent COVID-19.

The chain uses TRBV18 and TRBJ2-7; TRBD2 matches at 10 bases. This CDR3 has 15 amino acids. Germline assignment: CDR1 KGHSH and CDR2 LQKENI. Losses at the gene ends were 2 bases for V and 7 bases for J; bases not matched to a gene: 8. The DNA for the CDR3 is TGTGCCAGCTCACCAAGTATCGGGACTAGCGAGGAGCAGTACTTC. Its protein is CASSPSIGTSEEQYF.

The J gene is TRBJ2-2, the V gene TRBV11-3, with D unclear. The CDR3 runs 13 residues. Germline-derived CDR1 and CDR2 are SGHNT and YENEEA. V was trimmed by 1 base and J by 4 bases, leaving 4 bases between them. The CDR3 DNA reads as TGTGCCAGCAGCTTAGGGCCCACCGGGGAGCTGTTTTTT. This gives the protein CASSLGPTGELFF.

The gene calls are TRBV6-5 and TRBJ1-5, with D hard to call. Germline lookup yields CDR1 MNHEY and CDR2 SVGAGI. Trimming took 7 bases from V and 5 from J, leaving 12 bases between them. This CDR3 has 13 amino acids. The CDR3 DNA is TGTGCCAGCATCGGGCTGAGGGATCAGCCCCAGCATTTT. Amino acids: CASIGLRDQPQHF.

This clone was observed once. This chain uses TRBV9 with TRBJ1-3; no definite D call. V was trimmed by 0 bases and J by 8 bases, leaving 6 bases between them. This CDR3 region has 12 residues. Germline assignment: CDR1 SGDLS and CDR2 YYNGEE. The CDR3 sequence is CASSVGGDTIYF. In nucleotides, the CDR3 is TGTGCCAGCAGCGTAGGCGGGGACACCATATATTTT.

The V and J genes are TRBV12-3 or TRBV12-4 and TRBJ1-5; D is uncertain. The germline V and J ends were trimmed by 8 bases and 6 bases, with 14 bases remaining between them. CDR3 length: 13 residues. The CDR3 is CASQERAGQPQHF. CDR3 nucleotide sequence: TGTGCCAGCCAGGAGAGGGCGGGTCAGCCCCAGCATTTT.

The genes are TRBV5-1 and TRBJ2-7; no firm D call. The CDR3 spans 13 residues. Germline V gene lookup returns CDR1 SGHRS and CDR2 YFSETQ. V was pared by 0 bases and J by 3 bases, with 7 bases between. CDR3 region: CASSLASLYEQYF. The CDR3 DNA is TGCGCCAGCAGCTTGGCCTCCCTCTACGAGCAGTACTTC. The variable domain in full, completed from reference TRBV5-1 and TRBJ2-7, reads KAGVTQTPRYLIKTRGQQVTLSCSPISGHRSVSWYQQTPGQGLQFLFEYFSETQRNKGNFPGRFSGRQFSNSRSEMNVSTLELGDSALYLCASSLASLYEQYFGPGTRLTVT.

The chain's CDR3 is CASNADRGFSPQHF. The CDR3 DNA reads as TGTGCCAGCAACGCTGACAGGGGGTTTTCGCCCCAGCATTTT. J is TRBJ1-5 and V is TRBV6-5, with 9 bases matching TRBD1. The CDR3 is 14 residues long. Trimming removed 7 bases from V and 9 bases from J; junction bases left unmatched: 10. CDR1 is MNHEY, CDR2 SVGAGI, per germline.